This TCR beta chain stems from a study of T cell repertoires in cytomegalovirus infection (dated by TCRdb to the late 2010s). About the study as a whole: Alongside well-studied HLA-B-restricted epitopes, the peptide stimulations were aimed at recently identified HLA-C-restricted CMV epitopes, whose presentation resists viral immunomodulation. Donor HLA type was relevant to the analysis, as public TCR beta signatures indicated carriage of CMV infection together with the matching HLA type.

The germline V gene (reference sequence) yields SEHNR for CDR1 and FQNEAQ for CDR2. Its CDR3 holds 15 amino acids, cysteine through phenylalanine. Here the CDR3 DNA is all that survives: 45 bases in frame from base 1. Unmatched junction bases come to 10, with V trimmed by 5 bases and J by 3 bases. The paper as a whole reports these results and caveats: The ex vivo response was dominated by HLA-C-restricted CMV-specific TCR beta clonotypes, which also provided the single most frequent clonotype in two of eight donors. Carriers of CMV infection plus the relevant HLA type were discriminated by the cumulative frequency of public TCR beta family members in the study cohort and in an independent approximately 400-donor cohort.

The sample's treatment or condition label, decoded: in vitro stimulation with specific CMV peptide epitopes to enrich CMV-specific T cells. Of note for this clonotype: What antigen it recognizes has not been identified. No clone much larger than this one lies a single base away; base qualities are absent.

Instrument used: Illumina HiSeq 1500. TCRdb's own reprocessing of the public reads used fastp at Q25 and MiXCR and kept productive beta chains. One record per CDR3 amino acid sequence lists the most common genes and DNA. In this sample the table shows 650,000 to 850,000 distinct CDR3 sequences, roughly 28% of which occur a single time. Clones ranked in the top ten supply under 15% of the sample. The rearrangement combines TRBV7-9 with TRBJ2-7; 7 central bases correspond to TRBD1. The source of this sequence is a human donor in good health (CMV status not recorded). Some clones in this sample may be carry-over from other donors' samples. The sample in question was cultured CD8+ T cells from PBMCs, obtained from culture after CMV antigen stimulation. The DNA is TGTGCCAGCAGCGACAGGGCTGAGGCGGACTACGAGCAGTACTTC. It codes for CASSDRAEADYEQYF.